A selection of T cell receptor beta chains follows, all from one sample in a study of T-cell memory formation after mild COVID-19. MiXCR, applied by TCRdb to the 5' RACE reads, yields one record per CDR3 protein. The sample carries over 350,000 distinct CDR3 sequences, roughly 15% recorded once. The material sequenced was PBMCs or a T cell subset sorted from them (not recorded which). The receptors stem from a man in his late teens or twenties who had mild COVID-19 (a few samples of this study predate the infection). Cell type and time point are not known. Both conserved end residues are part of each CDR3. A D gene is named only where the DNA matches it firmly. Clone size is shown for a subset of rows, as once, few, many or a class of expanded clone.

j_call clone_size cdr3_length v_call d_call cdr3_aa cdr3_nt
TRBJ2-7 few 15 TRBV15 . CATSRDPGSPYEQYF TGTGCCACCAGCAGAGATCCCGGGAGCCCCTACGAGCAGTACTTC
TRBJ1-1 . 15 TRBV7-8 . CASSLMGTLNTEAFF TGTGCCAGCAGCCTCATGGGGACCTTAAACACTGAAGCTTTCTTT
TRBJ2-3 few 16 TRBV9 TRBD2 CASSVEAGGVTDTQYF TGTGCCAGCAGCGTAGAAGCGGGGGGCGTCACAGATACGCAGTATTTT
TRBJ1-4 . 14 TRBV30 . CAWAVGGTNEKLFF TGTGCCTGGGCCGTCGGGGGGACTAATGAAAAACTGTTTTTT
TRBJ1-4 few 15 TRBV12-3/TRBV12-4 TRBD1 CASSFAEGASEKLFF TGTGCCAGCAGTTTTGCCGAGGGGGCTAGTGAAAAACTGTTTTTT
TRBJ1-2 few 14 TRBV24-1 . CATSGGGQVYGYTF TGTGCCACCAGTGGCGGGGGACAAGTCTATGGCTACACCTTC
TRBJ2-1 . 10 TRBV4-3 . CARSRAHGFF TGCGCCAGAAGCCGGGCCCATGGGTTCTTC
TRBJ2-3 . 15 TRBV7-3 . CASSFSPGLPDTQYF TGTGCCAGCAGCTTTAGTCCGGGACTCCCAGATACGCAGTATTTT
TRBJ1-2 . 17 TRBV7-2 . CASSSLYGGLGNYGYTF TGTGCCAGCAGCTCCCTTTACGGGGGGCTCGGTAACTATGGCTACACCTTC
TRBJ2-2 . 17 TRBV27 TRBD1 CASSLSTGSIYTGELFF TGTGCCAGCAGTTTATCGACAGGGTCAATCTACACCGGGGAGCTGTTTTTT